This T cell receptor (beta chain) derives from a study of human T cells and chemical hapten exposure. About the study: The patient population, which was mostly female, had alopecia areata, totalis or universalis. Study-level results: In comparison with controls, expanded TCRs gave rise to a significantly larger number of large CDR3 similarity clusters.

At least ten counts were recorded for this clonotype. Its antigen is not known. The library labeled individual cDNA molecules by adding unique molecular identifiers to them. TCRdb redid the calling of the RACE reads with MiXCR, one entry per CDR3 protein. The data show around 62,000 distinct CDR3 sequences, approximately 6.7% seen once. Time point defined: pre-sensitization, week 0. As for treatment: therapeutic diphenylcyclopropenone sensitization with weekly scalp DPC. The CDR3 contains 18 residues. The J segment lost 3 bases and the V segment lost 1 base, leaving 8 bases of the junction unmatched. Per germline, CDR1 DFQATT and CDR2 SNEGSKA (reference sequence).

The V gene is TRBV20-1, the J gene TRBJ2-3; the match to TRBD2 covers 15 bases. Sequences were derived from whole blood, sampled in connection with sensitization to the hapten diphenylcyclopropenone (DPC). This clonotype was obtained from a woman in her thirties with alopecia areata. Some clones in this sample may be carry-over from other donors' samples. The CDR3: CSARGPGTSGGRTDTQYF. CDR3 nucleotide sequence: TGCAGTGCTAGAGGTCCCGGGACTAGCGGGGGGAGGACAGATACGCAGTATTTT.